Given below is one T cell receptor beta chain in context. What it binds is unknown. The V gene end was trimmed by 5 bases and the J gene end by 3 bases; junction bases not matched to a gene: 6. Germline CDR1 SGHTA, CDR2 FQGNSA. This CDR3 has 15 residues. These data are taken from a study of T cell responses to AZD1222 COVID-19 vaccine. Assay: immunoSEQ multiplex PCR; the TCRdb copy retains only in-frame clones and omits some. Of about 150,000 clones in the sample, about 89% are singletons; the top ten hold 4.5% to 6.5%. Study observations and caveats: The peak T cell response came first, and repertoires were sampled only after it. The donor group comprised mostly white British people and more females; the analysis possibly underestimated clonal diversity. A reported finding is that nearly half of spike-specific TCRs target unmutated variant regions.

This TCR derives from an adult in good health. The genes are TRBV7-2 and TRBJ1-1, with 10 nucleotides matching TRBD1. Sequencing was performed on peripheral blood, taken on day 0 of AZD1222 vaccination. The CDR3 nucleotides are TGTGCCAGCAGCGGCGGGACAGGGGTGCACACTGAAGCTTTCTTT. Translating it yields CASSGGTGVHTEAFF.